A single sample is the source of the 15 T cell receptor beta chains below, sequenced in a study of blood T cell repertoires in COVID-19. Repertoires were generated with immunoSEQ multiplex PCR, while TCRdb's copy carries only in-frame clones and drops some. Here the sample spans a few hundred thousand clones, 75% to 85% being singletons. The sequencing input was PBMCs or T cells enriched from blood (not recorded which). The receptors stem from a man aged 35-49 years who had recovered from COVID-19.

V usage is TRBV7-8 and J usage is TRBJ2-2, with 10 bases matching TRBD2. The CDR3 runs to 18 residues. Per the germline V gene, CDR1 is SGHVS and CDR2 is FQNEAQ. V was clipped by 0 bases and J by 6 bases; unmatched bases: 10. CDR3 nucleotides: TGTGCCAGCAGCTTAGCCCCACCCAGCGGGAGGGCCCCCGGGGAGCTGTTTTTT. This encodes CASSLAPPSGRAPGELFF.

This chain connects TRBV3-1 (or the pseudogene TRBV3-2) to TRBJ2-2; D is ambiguous. Germline V gives CDR1 LGHDT, CDR2 YNNKEL (reference sequence). CDR3 length equals 15 residues. Trimming stripped 4 bases from V and 1 base from J, with 10 bases between. The CDR3 region is CASSRHALNTGELFF. The CDR3 region has the DNA TGTGCCAGCAGCCGGCACGCATTGAACACCGGGGAGCTGTTTTTT.

Of note for this clone: The junction differs from germline at one of its ends, possibly a read error. The rearrangement uses TRBV11-2 and TRBJ1-6; 7 nucleotides align to TRBD1. Germline assignment: CDR1 SGHAT and CDR2 FQNNGV. The CDR3 is 12 amino acids. This CDR3 is CASSAYGTAPSF. DNA of the CDR3: TGTGCCAGCAGCGCCTACGGGACAGCGCCGTCATTT.

This chain links TRBV12-3 or TRBV12-4 with TRBJ1-2; D uncertain. The CDR3 is 13 amino acids. Trimming took 5 bases from V and 8 from J, leaving 15 bases between them. The CDR3 DNA sequence: TGTGCCAGCAGTCCTGCGGGGTTCGGGGGCTACACCTTC. Translated, it gives CASSPAGFGGYTF.

This clone was observed once. J is TRBJ2-7 and V is TRBV7-9, with 7 bases that match TRBD1. V trimming: 5 bases; J trimming: 4 bases; junction bases outside the gene matches: 2. The CDR3 is 12 residues long. Germline-derived CDR1 and CDR2 are SEHNR and FQNEAQ (reference sequence). For the CDR3, the DNA is TGTGCCAGCAGCCGACAGGGATACGAGCAGTACTTC. It specifies CASSRQGYEQYF.

This clone was seen only once. The V gene is TRBV9, the J gene TRBJ2-7, with D maybe TRBD2 (5 bases). Per the germline V gene, CDR1 is SGDLS and CDR2 is YYNGEE. Trimming took off 4 bases at V and 2 bases at J, with 13 bases between the two ends. CDR3 length: 14 amino acids. The DNA for the CDR3 is TGTGCCAGCAGCTCCTCCCCCGGGACCTACGAGCAGTACTTC. This gives the protein CASSSSPGTYEQYF.

The chain has TRBV21-1 and TRBJ2-7; TRBD1 is taken as the D call from the table, unchecked against the DNA. TRBV21-1 represents a pseudogene. The CDR3 loop spans 20 amino acids. The CDR3 DNA sequence: TGTGCCAGCAGCAAAGAAGGATGGGACAGGGGGCAAAGAGCGGTGGACGAGCAGTACTTC. It codes for CASSKEGWDRGQRAVDEQYF.

This clone showed up many times. The chain uses TRBV11-2 and TRBJ1-2, with D hard to call. Trimming left V 0 bases short and J 5 bases short, with 10 bases between. This CDR3 comprises 14 residues. Germline V gives CDR1 SGHAT, CDR2 FQNNGV. CDR3 loop: CASSLEPSGYGYTF. In DNA, the CDR3 is TGTGCCAGCAGCTTAGAGCCCTCCGGGTATGGCTACACCTTC.

The chain couples TRBV9 to TRBJ1-4; a weak D match, TRBD1 (5 bases). CDR1 is SGDLS, CDR2 YYNGEE, per germline. This CDR3 spans 15 amino acids. Trimming pared 3 bases from V and 0 bases from J, leaving 9 bases between. Written as DNA, the CDR3 is TGTGCCAGCAGCGGGGGCCCCGCAACTAATGAAAAACTGTTTTTT. It codes for CASSGGPATNEKLFF.

The chain carries TRBV7-9 and TRBJ2-7; tentatively, D is TRBD2 (5 bases). The CDR3 sequence is 13 residues long. Trimming took 1 base from V and 5 from J, leaving 9 bases between them. Germline V lookup: CDR1 SEHNR, CDR2 FQNEAQ (reference sequence). The CDR3 sequence: CASSLVTGNEQYF. The CDR3 DNA follows: TGTGCCAGCAGCTTAGTAACCGGGAACGAGCAGTACTTC.

This clone was counted once. J is TRBJ1-2 and V is TRBV4-1; D is perhaps TRBD1 (5 bases). The germline V and J ends were trimmed by 3 bases and 4 bases, with 18 bases remaining between them. The CDR3 runs 16 residues. Germline loops: CDR1 MGHRA, CDR2 YSYEKL. CDR3 sequence reads: CASSQGGGGKVYGYTF. Written as DNA, the CDR3 is TGCGCCAGCAGCCAGGGCGGGGGAGGGAAAGTCTATGGCTACACCTTC.

V gene TRBV29-1 combines with J gene TRBJ1-1; TRBD1 aligns across 7 bases. The V and J ends lost 0 bases and 9 bases, in that order; junction bases with no gene match: 7. CDR3 length: 13 residues. Germline V gives CDR1 SQVTM, CDR2 ANQGSEA. The CDR3 DNA reads as TGCAGCGTTGAAGATTCCCGGGACAGACAAGCTTTCTTT. Protein: CSVEDSRDRQAFF.

This clone was recorded many times. The chain uses TRBV10-2 and TRBJ1-1, with D possibly TRBD1 on 5 matching bases. Trimming left V 8 bases short and J 6 bases short, with 16 bases between. Germline CDR1 is WSHSY and CDR2 is SAAADI. CDR3 length: 13 residues. The CDR3 protein is CASGGIGGSEAFF. CDR3 DNA sequence: TGCGCCAGCGGGGGGATTGGGGGTTCTGAAGCTTTCTTT.

V gene TRBV11-2 combines with J gene TRBJ2-7; perhaps TRBD2 as D (6 bases). This CDR3 region has 14 residues. CDR1 SGHAT and CDR2 FQNNGV come from the germline V gene. Trimming stripped 8 bases from V and 3 bases from J, with 17 bases between. CDR3 region: CASRSAKEGYEQYF. CDR3 bases: TGTGCCAGCCGGAGCGCGAAGGAGGGCTACGAGCAGTACTTC.

This rearrangement joins TRBV2 to TRBJ2-1; 7 nucleotides match TRBD1. V was pared by 1 base and J by 13 bases, with 13 bases of the junction left unmatched. This CDR3 contains 15 residues. Per the germline V gene, CDR1 is SNHLY and CDR2 is FYNNEI. The CDR3 loop reads CASSEGRTGQGNQFF. The CDR3, as DNA: TGTGCCAGCAGTGAAGGACGGACAGGCCAGGGGAACCAGTTCTTC.